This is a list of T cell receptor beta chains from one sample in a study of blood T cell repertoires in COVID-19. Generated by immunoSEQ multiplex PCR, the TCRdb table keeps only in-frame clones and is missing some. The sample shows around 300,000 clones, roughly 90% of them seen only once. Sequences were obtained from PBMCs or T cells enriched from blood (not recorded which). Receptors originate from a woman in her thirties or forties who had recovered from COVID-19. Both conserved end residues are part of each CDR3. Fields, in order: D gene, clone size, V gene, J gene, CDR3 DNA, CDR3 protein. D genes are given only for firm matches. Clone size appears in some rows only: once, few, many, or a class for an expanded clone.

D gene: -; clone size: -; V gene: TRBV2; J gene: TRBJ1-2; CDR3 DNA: TGTGCCAGCAGTGACCAGGGGAATGGCTACACCTTC; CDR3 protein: CASSDQGNGYTF
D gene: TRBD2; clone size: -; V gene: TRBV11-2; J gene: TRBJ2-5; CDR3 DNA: TGTGCCAGCAGCTTAGCTATGCTAGCGGGGAGCCAAGAGACCCAGTACTTC; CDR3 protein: CASSLAMLAGSQETQYF
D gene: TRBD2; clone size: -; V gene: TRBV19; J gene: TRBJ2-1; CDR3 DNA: TGTGCCAGTAGAACACCGGGACTAGCGGGAAATCTGGTGCAGTTCTTC; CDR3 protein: CASRTPGLAGNLVQFF
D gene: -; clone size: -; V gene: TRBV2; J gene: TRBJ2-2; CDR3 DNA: TGTGCCAGCAGGAGGGACATCGCGAACACCGGGGAGCTGTTTTTT; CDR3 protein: CASRRDIANTGELFF
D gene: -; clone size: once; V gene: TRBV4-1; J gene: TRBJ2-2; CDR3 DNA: TGCGCCAGCGGTAGGGGCGGGGATCCCACCGGGGAGCTGTTTTTT; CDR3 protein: CASGRGGDPTGELFF
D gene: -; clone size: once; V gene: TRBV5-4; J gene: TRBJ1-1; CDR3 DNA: TGTGCCAGCAGCAAAACGACAGTGAACACTGAAGCTTTCTTT; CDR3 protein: CASSKTTVNTEAFF
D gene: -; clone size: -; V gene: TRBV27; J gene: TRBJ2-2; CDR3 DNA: TGTGCCAGCAGTTTACGTAGCTCGAACGGGGAGCTGTTTTTT; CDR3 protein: CASSLRSSNGELFF
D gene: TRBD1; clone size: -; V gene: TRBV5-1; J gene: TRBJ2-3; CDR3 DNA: TGCGCCAGCAGCATACGGACAGGGCCCAGGGATACGCAGTATTTT; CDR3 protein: CASSIRTGPRDTQYF
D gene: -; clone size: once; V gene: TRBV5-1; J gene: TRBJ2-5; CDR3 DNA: TGCGCCAGCAGCTTTCAGGGGAGTCAAGAGACCCAGTACTTC; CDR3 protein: CASSFQGSQETQYF
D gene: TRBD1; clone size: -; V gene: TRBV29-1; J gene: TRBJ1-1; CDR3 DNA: TGCAGCGTTGCTTCCCAGGGGGCTTCAGCTTTCTTT; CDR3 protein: CSVASQGASAFF
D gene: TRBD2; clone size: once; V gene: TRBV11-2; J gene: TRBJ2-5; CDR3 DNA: TGTGCCAGCAGTCCAGGGGCGGGGGGACAAGAGACCCAGTACTTC; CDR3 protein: CASSPGAGGQETQYF
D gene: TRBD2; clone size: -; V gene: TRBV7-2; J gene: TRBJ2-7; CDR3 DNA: TGTGCCAGCAGCTTAGGCGGGACTAGCGGGAGGGCCTACGAGCAGTACTTC; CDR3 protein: CASSLGGTSGRAYEQYF
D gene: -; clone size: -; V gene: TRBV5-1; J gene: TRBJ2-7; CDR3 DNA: TGCGCCAGCAGCTTGGCCGGAGGTTCCTACGAGCAGTACTTC; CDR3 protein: CASSLAGGSYEQYF
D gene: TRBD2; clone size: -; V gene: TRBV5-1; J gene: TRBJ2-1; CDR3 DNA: TGCGCCAGCAGCCCCAAGAGCGGGGTAGATGAGCAGTTCTTC; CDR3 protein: CASSPKSGVDEQFF
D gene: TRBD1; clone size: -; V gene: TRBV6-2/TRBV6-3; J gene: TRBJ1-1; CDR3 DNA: TGTGCCAGCAGTTCCAAACGGAAAACGGACCCCAGGGGGAGAACTGAAGCTTTCTTT; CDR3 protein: CASSSKRKTDPRGRTEAFF
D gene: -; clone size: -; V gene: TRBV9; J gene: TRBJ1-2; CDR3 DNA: TGTGCCAGCAGCGTAGGTACCAGGGTGGCCGGCTACACCTTC; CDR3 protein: CASSVGTRVAGYTF
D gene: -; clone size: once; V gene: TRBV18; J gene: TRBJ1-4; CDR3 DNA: TGTGCCAGCTCACCGGGGCAGGATAGTCCTAAATGGGAAAAACTGTTTTTT; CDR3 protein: CASSPGQDSPKWEKLFF
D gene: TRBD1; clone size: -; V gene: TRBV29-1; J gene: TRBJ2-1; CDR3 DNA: TGCAGCGCGGTAGGGACAGGGGTAAATGAGCAGTTCTTC; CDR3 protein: CSAVGTGVNEQFF
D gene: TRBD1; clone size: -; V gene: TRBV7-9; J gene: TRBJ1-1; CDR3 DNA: TGTGCCAGCAGTGGACAGGGAGGGGCTGAAGCTTTCTTT; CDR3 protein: CASSGQGGAEAFF
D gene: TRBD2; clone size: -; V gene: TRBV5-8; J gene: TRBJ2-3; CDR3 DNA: TGTGCCAGCATTAAACTAGCGGGAGCCATCACAGATACGCAGTATTTT; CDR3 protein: CASIKLAGAITDTQYF
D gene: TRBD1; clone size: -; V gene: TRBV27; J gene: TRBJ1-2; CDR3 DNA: TGTGCCAGCCCTCTACGACAGGGGGACTATGGCTACACCTTC; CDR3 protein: CASPLRQGDYGYTF
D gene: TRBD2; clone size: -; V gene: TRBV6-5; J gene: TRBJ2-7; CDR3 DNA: TGTGCCAGCCGCTCCGGACTAGGTATAGACTACGAGCAGTACTTC; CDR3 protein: CASRSGLGIDYEQYF
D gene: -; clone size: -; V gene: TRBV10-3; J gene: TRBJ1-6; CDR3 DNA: TGTGCCATCAGTGATCCTAATCAGGGGCGGAATAATTCACCCCTCCACTTT; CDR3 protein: CAISDPNQGRNNSPLHF
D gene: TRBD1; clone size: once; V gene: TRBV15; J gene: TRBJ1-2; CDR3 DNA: TGTGCCACCAGCAGAGAAGTGGTCAGGGGACAGGATGGCTACACCTTC; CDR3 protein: CATSREVVRGQDGYTF
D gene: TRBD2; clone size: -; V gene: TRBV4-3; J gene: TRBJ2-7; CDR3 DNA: TGCGCCAGCAGCCAAGATGCTAGCGGGAGCTACGAGCAGTACTTC; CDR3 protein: CASSQDASGSYEQYF
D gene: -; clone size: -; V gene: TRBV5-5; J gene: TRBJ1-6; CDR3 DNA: TGTGCCAGCAGCTTGGCGGGACTGAATTCACCCCTCCACTTT; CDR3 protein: CASSLAGLNSPLHF
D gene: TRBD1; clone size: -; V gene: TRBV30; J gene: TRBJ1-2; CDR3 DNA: TGTGCCTGGTGGACAGGGGGTTTCAGGTACACCTTC; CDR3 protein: CAWWTGGFRYTF
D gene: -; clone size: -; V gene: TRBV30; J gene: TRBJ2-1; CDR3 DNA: TGTGCCTGGAGTGCGGTACGGTCCTACAATGAGCAGTTCTTC; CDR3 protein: CAWSAVRSYNEQFF
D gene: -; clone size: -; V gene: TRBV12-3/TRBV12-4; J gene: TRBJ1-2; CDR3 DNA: TGTGCCAGCAGACCCTGGTTGGGCGGCTACACCTTC; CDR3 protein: CASRPWLGGYTF
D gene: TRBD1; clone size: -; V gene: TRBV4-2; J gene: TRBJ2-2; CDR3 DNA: TGTGCCAGCAGCCAAGCCGCTCGACAGGGGCTCACCGGGGAGCTGTTTTTT; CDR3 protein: CASSQAARQGLTGELFF
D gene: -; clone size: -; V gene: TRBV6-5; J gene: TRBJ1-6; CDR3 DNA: TGTGCCAGCAGTTACTACAGGCGCAGGAATTCACCCCTCCACTTT; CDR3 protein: CASSYYRRRNSPLHF
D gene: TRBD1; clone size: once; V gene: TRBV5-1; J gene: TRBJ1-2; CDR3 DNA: TGCGCCAGCAGCTTGTCGCGATCACAGGGGTCTAAAGGCTACACCTTC; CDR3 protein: CASSLSRSQGSKGYTF
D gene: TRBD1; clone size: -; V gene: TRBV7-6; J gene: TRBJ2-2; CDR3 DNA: TGTGCCAGCAGCTTAGTGGGGCAAGACAGGGGTGCCGGGGAGCTGTTTTTT; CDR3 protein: CASSLVGQDRGAGELFF
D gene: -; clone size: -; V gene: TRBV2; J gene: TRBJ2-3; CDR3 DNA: TGTGCCAGCAGTCCAAGGACATCTAGCACAGATACGCAGTATTTT; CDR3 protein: CASSPRTSSTDTQYF
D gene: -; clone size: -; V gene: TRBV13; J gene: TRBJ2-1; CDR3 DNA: TGTGCCAGCAGCGTACGGAGCTCCTACAATGAGCAGTTCTTC; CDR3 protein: CASSVRSSYNEQFF
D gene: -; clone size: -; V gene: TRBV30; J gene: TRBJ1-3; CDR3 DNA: TGTGCCTGGAGTGCGATGAGCTCTGGAAACACCATATATTTT; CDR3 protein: CAWSAMSSGNTIYF
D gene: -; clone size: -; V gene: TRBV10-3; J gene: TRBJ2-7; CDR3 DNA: TGTGCCATCAGTAACGACGCAGGGCTCTACGAGCAGTACTTC; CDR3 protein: CAISNDAGLYEQYF
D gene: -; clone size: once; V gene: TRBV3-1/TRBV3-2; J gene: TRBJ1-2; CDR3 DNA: TGTGCCAGCAGCGAAGGGGGGGGCTATGGCTACACCTTC; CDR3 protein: CASSEGGGYGYTF
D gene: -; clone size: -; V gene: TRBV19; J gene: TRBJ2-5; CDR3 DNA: TGTGCCAGTAGTATCAACTCTCAAGAGACCCAGTACTTC; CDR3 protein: CASSINSQETQYF
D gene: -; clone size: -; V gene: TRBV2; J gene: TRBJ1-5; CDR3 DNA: TGTGCCAGCAGTCTTGGACAAAATCAGCCCCAGCATTTT; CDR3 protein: CASSLGQNQPQHF
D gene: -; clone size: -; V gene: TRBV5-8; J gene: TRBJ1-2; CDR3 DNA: TGTGCCAGCAGCCCCGGACAGTCTTTCTATGGCTACACCTTC; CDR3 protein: CASSPGQSFYGYTF
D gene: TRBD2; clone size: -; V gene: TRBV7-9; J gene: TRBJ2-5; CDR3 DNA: TGTGCCAGCAGTGTAGCGGGGGCCGAGACCCAGTACTTC; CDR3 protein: CASSVAGAETQYF
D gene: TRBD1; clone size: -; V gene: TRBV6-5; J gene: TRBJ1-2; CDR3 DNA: TGTGCCAGCAGTTACTCCTTGACAGGGAACTATGGCTACACCTTC; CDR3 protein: CASSYSLTGNYGYTF
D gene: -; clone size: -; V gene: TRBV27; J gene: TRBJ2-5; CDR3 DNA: TGTGCCAGCAGGACCAGAAGGAGGCGCCAAGAGACCCAGTACTTC; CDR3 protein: CASRTRRRRQETQYF
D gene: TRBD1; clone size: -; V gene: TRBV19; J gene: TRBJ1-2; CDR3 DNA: TGTGCCAGTAGGCCAGAGGGGACAGGGCTTTGGGGTGGCTACACCTTC; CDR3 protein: CASRPEGTGLWGGYTF
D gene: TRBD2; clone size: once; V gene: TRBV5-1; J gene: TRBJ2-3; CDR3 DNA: TGCGCCAGCAGCCCGGGGGGGACAGATACGCAGTATTTT; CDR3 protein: CASSPGGTDTQYF
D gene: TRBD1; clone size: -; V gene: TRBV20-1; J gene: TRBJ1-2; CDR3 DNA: TGCAGTGCTAGTAACAGGGGAATAGGATATGGCTACACCTTC; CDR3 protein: CSASNRGIGYGYTF
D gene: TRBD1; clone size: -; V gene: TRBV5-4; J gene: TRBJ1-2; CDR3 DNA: TGTGCCAGCAGCGCGGACAGGGTAGTTGCTGGCTACACCTTC; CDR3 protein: CASSADRVVAGYTF
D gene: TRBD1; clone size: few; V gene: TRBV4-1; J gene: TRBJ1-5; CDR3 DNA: TGCGCCAGCAGCCCCTACGGACAGGGAATCACGAGCAATCAGCCCCAGCATTTT; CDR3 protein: CASSPYGQGITSNQPQHF
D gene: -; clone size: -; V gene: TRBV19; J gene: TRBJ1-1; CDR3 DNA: TGTGCCAGTAGCCACCGGGGGGGGTCGAACACTGAAGCTTTCTTT; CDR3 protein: CASSHRGGSNTEAFF
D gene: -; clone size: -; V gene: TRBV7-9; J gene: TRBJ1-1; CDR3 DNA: TGTGCCAGCAGCTGGGAGACTAAGGGATGGGACACTGAAGCTTTCTTT; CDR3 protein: CASSWETKGWDTEAFF
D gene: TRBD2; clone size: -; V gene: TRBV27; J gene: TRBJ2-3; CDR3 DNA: TGTGCCAGCAGTTTAACTAGCGGGGGAAGCACAGATACGCAGTATTTT; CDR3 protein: CASSLTSGGSTDTQYF
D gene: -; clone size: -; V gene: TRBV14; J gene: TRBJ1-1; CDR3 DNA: TGTGCCAGCAGCCACCTGGACATGCCTGAAGCTTTCTTT; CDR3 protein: CASSHLDMPEAFF
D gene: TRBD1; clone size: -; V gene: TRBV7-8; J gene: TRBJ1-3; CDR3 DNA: TGTGCCAGCAGCTTAGTTCAGGGGGCCAGAAACACCATATATTTT; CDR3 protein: CASSLVQGARNTIYF
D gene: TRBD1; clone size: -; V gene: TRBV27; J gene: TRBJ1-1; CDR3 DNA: TGTGCCAGCAGTTTAACAGGGGGCCGCACTGAAGCTTTCTTT; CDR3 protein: CASSLTGGRTEAFF
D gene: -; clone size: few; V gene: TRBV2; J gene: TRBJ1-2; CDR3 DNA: TGTGCCAGCAGTCCAAGGACAGTCTCTCGCTATGGCTACACCTTC; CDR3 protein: CASSPRTVSRYGYTF
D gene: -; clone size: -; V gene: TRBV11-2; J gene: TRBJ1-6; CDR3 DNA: TGTGCCAGCAGCTCTTCATTTAGGGCGGGAGTCTCCTATAATTCACCCCTCCACTTT; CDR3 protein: CASSSSFRAGVSYNSPLHF
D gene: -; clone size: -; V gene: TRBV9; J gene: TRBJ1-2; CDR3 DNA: TGTGCCAGCAGCGTAGGGTTCTTGGGAGGGCAATATGGCTACACCTTC; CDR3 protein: CASSVGFLGGQYGYTF
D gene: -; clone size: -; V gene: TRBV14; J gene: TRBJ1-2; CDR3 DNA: TGTGCCAGCGCGCGGGGGAACGAGGGCTATGGCTACACCTTC; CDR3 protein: CASARGNEGYGYTF